This T cell receptor beta chain was obtained from a study of T cell clonotyping in hematopoietic cell transplantation. Study outcomes and limitations: At the given depth, recipient repertoires were over 97% de novo clonotypes. Broader posttransplant TCR repertoire diversity was predicted by graft donor and pretransplant recipient Inverse Simpson Index values.

Produced via immunoSEQ multiplex PCR; TCRdb's table is partial and in-frame only. In the table there are 3,500 to 5,500 clones, 60% to 80% of which are singletons. By proportion, this clone is large (0.1 to 1%). The antigen remains undetermined. V dropped 11 bases and J dropped 6 bases, with 13 bases sitting between them. The CDR3 totals 11 residues. Germline assignment: CDR1 ENHRY and CDR2 SYGVKD. This chain links TRBV10-3 with TRBJ1-2, with D uncertain. The sample here was PBMCs, taken 100 days after allogeneic stem cell transplant. This receptor was identified in a male patient aged 60-69 years who had an allogeneic stem cell transplant, so the T cells may come from the graft donor. Some clones in this sample may be carry-over from other donors' samples. The CDR3, as DNA: TGTGCCGGCCTTCCCTTCGATGGCTACACCTTC. This gives the protein CAGLPFDGYTF.